The 21 T cell receptor beta chains reported below all come from one sample, sequenced in a study of monozygotic twins with inflammatory bowel disease. TCRdb processed the 5' RACE reads again and assigns one entry to each CDR3 protein, with no DNA. The sample has 110,000 to 150,000 distinct CDR3 sequences. The sequenced sample was blood. The receptors derive from a human donor with ulcerative colitis or Crohn's disease, or a healthy co-twin of an affected twin (not recorded which).

V usage is TRBV24-1 and J usage is TRBJ2-1; TCRdb returns TRBD2, unconfirmable since there is no DNA. The germline V gene encodes CDR1 KGHDR and CDR2 SFDVKD. The CDR3 is 20 residues long. The CDR3 spells CATSDYRSGPPPRAYNEQFF.

The rearrangement uses TRBV7-9 and TRBJ2-1; TCRdb indicates TRBD2, and absent DNA this call remains unverified. This CDR3 spans 16 amino acids. In germline, CDR1 is SEHNR, CDR2 FQNEAQ (reference sequence). This chain's CDR3 is CASTSRGPPPPQEQFF.

The V call is TRBV7-9, the J call TRBJ1-5; the D gene TCRdb calls, TRBD1, cannot be checked with no DNA. Germline loops: CDR1 SEHNR, CDR2 FQNEAQ (reference sequence). The CDR3 has 14 amino acids. The CDR3 reads CASASGGSNQPQHF.

The CDR3 sequence is CASRWTGAYEQYF. J is TRBJ2-7 and V is TRBV5-1; the D gene TCRdb calls, TRBD1, cannot be checked with no DNA. There are 13 residues in the CDR3. Per germline, CDR1 SGHRS and CDR2 YFSETQ.

The chain has TRBV7-2 and TRBJ1-5; TCRdb returns TRBD1, unconfirmable since there is no DNA. CDR3 length equals 13 residues. Germline CDR1 reads SGHTA; CDR2 reads FQGNSA. CDR3 loop: CASSTRGVQPQHF.

The chain links TRBV3-1 to TRBJ1-5; TCRdb gives TRBD1 as the D gene, but with no DNA this cannot be confirmed. Germline CDR1 and CDR2: LGHDT and YNNKEL (reference sequence). This CDR3 has 14 amino acids. This chain's CDR3 is CASSQDQWRQPQHF.

The rearrangement links TRBV30 to TRBJ2-2; absent DNA, TCRdb's TRBD1 call cannot be checked. Germline V gene data show CDR1 as GTSNPN and CDR2 as SVGIG (reference sequence). CDR3 length equals 15 residues. CDR3 amino acids: CAWIRDSANTGELFF.

V is TRBV4-2 and J is TRBJ2-2. This CDR3 is 14 amino acids long. The V gene's germline CDR1 is LGHNA and CDR2 YNFKEQ. CDR3 region: CASSQGLNTGELFF.

This chain joins TRBV20-1 and TRBJ2-3; TCRdb picks TRBD2, but there is no DNA to check that call. CDR1 and CDR2 (germline): DFQATT, SNEGSKA (reference sequence). The CDR3 totals 17 residues. The CDR3 region is CSASPALASGFTDTQYF.

The genes are TRBV6-6 and TRBJ2-5. The CDR3 runs to 14 residues. Germline V gene sequence: CDR1 MNHNY, CDR2 SVGAGI (reference sequence). This chain's CDR3 is CASSYQGIQETQYF.

This rearrangement joins TRBV20-1 to TRBJ2-5; TCRdb reports TRBD1, a call that lacks DNA to check it against. Germline V gives CDR1 DFQATT, CDR2 SNEGSKA (reference sequence). This CDR3 spans 14 amino acids. CDR3 loop: CSAPAVAGEETQYF.

The chain recombines TRBV14 with TRBJ2-4; the D gene TCRdb calls, TRBD1, cannot be checked with no DNA. This CDR3 contains 15 residues. CDR1 is SGHDN, CDR2 FVKESK, per germline. The CDR3 region is CASSLRGTDKNIQYF.

The chain uses TRBV7-2 and TRBJ2-7; TCRdb selects TRBD1, and the lack of DNA leaves this call unchecked. CDR1 and CDR2 (germline): SGHTA, FQGNSA. The CDR3 is 14 amino acids. CDR3 residues: CASSPRTGDYEQYF.

The genes are TRBV20-1 and TRBJ1-1; TCRdb outputs TRBD1, but without DNA this stays unchecked. Germline V gene data show CDR1 as DFQATT and CDR2 as SNEGSKA (reference sequence). The length of the CDR3 is 16 residues. CDR3 protein: CSARDLGRGVNTEAFF.

The J gene is TRBJ2-5, the V gene TRBV13; the D call from TCRdb, TRBD2, cannot be confirmed without DNA. The CDR3 runs 17 residues. CDR1 is PRHDT, CDR2 FYEKMQ, per germline (reference sequence). CDR3 protein: CASNSGAVNRVGETQYF.

V is TRBV20-1 and J is TRBJ1-2. The germline gives CDR1 DFQATT, CDR2 SNEGSKA (reference sequence). This CDR3 is 13 amino acids long. CDR3 amino acids: CTAPTGGGRGYTF.

The chain links TRBV20-1 to TRBJ2-2; the TCRdb call, TRBD2, lacks DNA for checking. Germline lookup yields CDR1 DFQATT and CDR2 SNEGSKA (reference sequence). The CDR3 extends over 13 amino acids. CDR3 amino acids: CSAWTSGAGELFF.

The chain has TRBV27 and TRBJ1-2; TCRdb gives TRBD1 as the D gene, but with no DNA this cannot be confirmed. CDR1 is MNHEY, CDR2 SMNVEV, per germline (reference sequence). The CDR3 sequence is 16 residues long. This CDR3 is CASSLVGQGTYYGYTF.

This sequence joins TRBV6-2 or TRBV6-3 and TRBJ1-5. This CDR3 has 13 residues. The germline CDR1 and CDR2 sequences are MNHEY and SVGEGT. The CDR3 loop is CASSDRRNQPQHF.

The rearrangement joins TRBV11-2 to TRBJ2-1; the TRBD1 assignment by TCRdb is unverifiable without DNA. Germline CDR1 is SGHAT and CDR2 is FQNNGV. The CDR3 covers 21 residues. The CDR3 loop reads CASSLDGLRQRGQGKDNEQFF. Together with reference TRBV11-2 and TRBJ2-1, the CDR3 gives the full variable domain: EAGVAQSPRYKIIEKRQSVAFWCNPISGHATLYWYQQILGQGPKLLIQFQNNGVVDDSQLPKDRFSAERLKGVDSTLKIQPAKLEDSAVYLCASSLDGLRQRGQGKDNEQFFGPGTRLTVL.

The chain combines TRBV18 with TRBJ1-1; TCRdb names TRBD1, which stays unverified in the absence of DNA. Germline loops: CDR1 KGHSH, CDR2 LQKENI. The CDR3 spans 14 residues. The CDR3: CASSPRTGWTEAFF.